This T cell receptor beta chain was obtained from a study of early T cells in non-severe SARS-CoV-2 infection. Looking at the study overall: Sequencing used unsorted whole-blood bulk RNA, so chains lack pairing.

Study-level results: VDJdb matching favored anti-spike CD8 responses, missing private and CD4 specificities.

Individually, cDNA molecules had unique molecular identifiers attached to them. TCRdb ran MiXCR on the 5' RACE reads and lists one entry per CDR3 protein. The sample consists of some 61,000 distinct CDR3 sequences, roughly 10% of them appearing once. Per germline, CDR1 SNHLY and CDR2 FYNNEI. V lost 7 bases and J lost 0, with 14 bases in between. This CDR3 spans 15 amino acids. Points on this clonotype: The antigen remains unidentified.

The sample consisted of whole blood. The genes are TRBV2 and TRBJ2-3; D perhaps matches TRBD1 (5 bases). The sequence came from an adult who was a healthcare worker with PCR-confirmed SARS-CoV-2 infection or an uninfected control (not recorded which). The CDR3 sequence is CASTMSQGSTDTQYF. Written as DNA, the CDR3 is TGTGCCAGCACGATGAGCCAGGGTAGCACAGATACGCAGTATTTT.